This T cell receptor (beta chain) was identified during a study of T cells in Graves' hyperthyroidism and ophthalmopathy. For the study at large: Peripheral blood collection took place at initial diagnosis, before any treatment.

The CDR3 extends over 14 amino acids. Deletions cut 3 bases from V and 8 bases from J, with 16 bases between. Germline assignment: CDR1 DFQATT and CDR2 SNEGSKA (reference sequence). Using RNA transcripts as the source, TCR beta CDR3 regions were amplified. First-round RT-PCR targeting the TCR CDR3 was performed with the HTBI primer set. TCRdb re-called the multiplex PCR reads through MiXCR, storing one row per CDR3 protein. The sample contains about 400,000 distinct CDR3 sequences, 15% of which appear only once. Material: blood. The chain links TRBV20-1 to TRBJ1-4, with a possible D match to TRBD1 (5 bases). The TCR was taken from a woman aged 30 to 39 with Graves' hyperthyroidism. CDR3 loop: CSASGGGAREKLFF. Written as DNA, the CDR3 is TGCAGTGCTAGTGGGGGAGGGGCCCGGGAAAAACTGTTTTTT.